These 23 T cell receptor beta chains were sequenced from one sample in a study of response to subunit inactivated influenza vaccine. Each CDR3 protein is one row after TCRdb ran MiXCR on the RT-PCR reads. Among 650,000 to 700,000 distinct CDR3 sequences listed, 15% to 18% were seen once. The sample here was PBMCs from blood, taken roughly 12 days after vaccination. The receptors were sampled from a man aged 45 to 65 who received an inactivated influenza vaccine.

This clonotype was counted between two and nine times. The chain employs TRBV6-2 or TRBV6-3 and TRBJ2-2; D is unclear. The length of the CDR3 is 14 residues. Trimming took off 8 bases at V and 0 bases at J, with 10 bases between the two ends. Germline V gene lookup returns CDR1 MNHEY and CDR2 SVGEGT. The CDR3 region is CASFRTANTGELFF. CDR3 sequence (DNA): TGTGCCAGCTTTCGGACGGCGAACACCGGGGAGCTGTTTTTT.

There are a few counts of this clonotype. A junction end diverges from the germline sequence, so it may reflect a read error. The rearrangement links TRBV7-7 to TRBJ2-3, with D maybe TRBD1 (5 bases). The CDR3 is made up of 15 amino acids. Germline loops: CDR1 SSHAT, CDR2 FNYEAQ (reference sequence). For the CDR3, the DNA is TGTGCTAGCAGCTTAGACAGTGCTAGCACAGATACGCAGTATTTT. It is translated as CASSLDSASTDTQYF. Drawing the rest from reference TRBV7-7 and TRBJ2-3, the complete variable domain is GAGVSQSPRYKVTKRGQDVTLRCDPISSHATLYWYQQALGQGPEFLTYFNYEAQPDKSGLPSDRFSAERPEGSISTLTIQRTEQRDSAMYRCASSLDSASTDTQYFGPGTRLTVL.

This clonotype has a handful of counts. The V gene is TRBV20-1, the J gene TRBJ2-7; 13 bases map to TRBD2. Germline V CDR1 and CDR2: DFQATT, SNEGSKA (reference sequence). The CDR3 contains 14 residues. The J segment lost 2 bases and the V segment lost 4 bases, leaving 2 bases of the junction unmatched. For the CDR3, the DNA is TGCAGTGCTATGGGACTAGCGGGGACCTACGAGCAGTACTTC. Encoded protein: CSAMGLAGTYEQYF.

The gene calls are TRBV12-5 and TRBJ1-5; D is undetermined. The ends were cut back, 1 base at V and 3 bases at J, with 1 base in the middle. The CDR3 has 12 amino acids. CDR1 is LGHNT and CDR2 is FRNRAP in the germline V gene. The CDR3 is CASGLDNQPQHF. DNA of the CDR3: TGTGCTAGTGGTTTGGACAATCAGCCCCAGCATTTT.

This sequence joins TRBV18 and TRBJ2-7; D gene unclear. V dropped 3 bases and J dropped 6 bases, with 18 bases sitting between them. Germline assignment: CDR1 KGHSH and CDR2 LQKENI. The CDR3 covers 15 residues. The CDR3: CASSPNLGRSSEQYF. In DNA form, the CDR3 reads TGTGCCAGCTCACCTAATCTGGGTAGGAGCAGCGAGCAGTACTTC.

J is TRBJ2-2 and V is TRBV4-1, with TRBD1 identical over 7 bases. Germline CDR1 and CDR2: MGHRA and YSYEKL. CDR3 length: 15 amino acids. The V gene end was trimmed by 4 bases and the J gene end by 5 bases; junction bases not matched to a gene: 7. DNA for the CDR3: TGCGCCAGCAGCCCGAGGGCACAGGGGACCGGGGAGCTGTTTTTT. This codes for CASSPRAQGTGELFF.

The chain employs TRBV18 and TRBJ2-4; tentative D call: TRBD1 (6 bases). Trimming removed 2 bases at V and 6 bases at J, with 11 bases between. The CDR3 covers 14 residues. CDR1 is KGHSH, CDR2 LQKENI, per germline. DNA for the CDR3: TGTGCCAGCTCACCAGGCAGGGGAATAAACATTCAGTACTTC. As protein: CASSPGRGINIQYF.

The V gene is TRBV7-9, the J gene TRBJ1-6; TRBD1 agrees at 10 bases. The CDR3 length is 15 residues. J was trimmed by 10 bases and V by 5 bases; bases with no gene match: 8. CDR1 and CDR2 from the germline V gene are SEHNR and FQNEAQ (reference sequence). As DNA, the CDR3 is TGTGCCAGCAGCCATTGGGACAGGGGAAACTCACCCCTCCACTTT. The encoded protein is CASSHWDRGNSPLHF.

CDR3 sequence reads: CSAEGTYEQYF. In DNA form, the CDR3 reads TGCAGCGCGGAAGGGACTTACGAGCAGTACTTC. The chain couples TRBV29-1 to TRBJ2-7; D might be TRBD2 (6 bases). Trimming stripped 7 bases from V and 4 bases from J, with 11 bases between. This CDR3 is built from 11 residues. Germline V gene data show CDR1 as SQVTM and CDR2 as ANQGSEA.

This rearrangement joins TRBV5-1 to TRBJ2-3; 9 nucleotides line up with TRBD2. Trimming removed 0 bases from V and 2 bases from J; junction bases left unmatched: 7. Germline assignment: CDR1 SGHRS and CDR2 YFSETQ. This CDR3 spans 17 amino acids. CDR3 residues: CASSLAGAGGYTDTQYF. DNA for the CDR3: TGCGCCAGCAGCTTGGCCGGAGCGGGGGGCTACACAGATACGCAGTATTTT.

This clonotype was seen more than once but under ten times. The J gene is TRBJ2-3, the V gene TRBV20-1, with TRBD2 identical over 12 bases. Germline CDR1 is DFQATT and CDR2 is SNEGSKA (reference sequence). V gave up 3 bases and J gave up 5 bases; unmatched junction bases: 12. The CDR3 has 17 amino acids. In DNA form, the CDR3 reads TGCAGTGCTAGTCTGGCTAGCGGGGGGGCTGGGATAGATACGCAGTATTTT. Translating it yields CSASLASGGAGIDTQYF.

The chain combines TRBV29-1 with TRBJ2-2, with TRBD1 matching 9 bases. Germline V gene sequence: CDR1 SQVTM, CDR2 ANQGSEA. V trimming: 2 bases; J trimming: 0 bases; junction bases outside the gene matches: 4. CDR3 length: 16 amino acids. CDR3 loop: CSVEFRDRANTGELFF. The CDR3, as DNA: TGCAGCGTTGAATTCCGGGACAGGGCGAACACCGGGGAGCTGTTTTTT.

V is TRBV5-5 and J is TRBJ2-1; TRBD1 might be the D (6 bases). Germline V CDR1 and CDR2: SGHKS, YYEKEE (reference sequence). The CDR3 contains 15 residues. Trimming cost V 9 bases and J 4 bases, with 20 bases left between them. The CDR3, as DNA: TGTGCCATCAGTCCCACCGGGACAAGTTACAATGAGCAGTTCTTC. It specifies CAISPTGTSYNEQFF.

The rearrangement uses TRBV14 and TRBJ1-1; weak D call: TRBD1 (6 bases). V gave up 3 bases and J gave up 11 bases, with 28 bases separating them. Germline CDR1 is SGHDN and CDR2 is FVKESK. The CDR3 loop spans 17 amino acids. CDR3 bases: TGTGCCAGCAGCCACTTTTCCCGGGACACGGGAGGGTGGAGGGCTTTCTTT. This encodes CASSHFSRDTGGWRAFF.

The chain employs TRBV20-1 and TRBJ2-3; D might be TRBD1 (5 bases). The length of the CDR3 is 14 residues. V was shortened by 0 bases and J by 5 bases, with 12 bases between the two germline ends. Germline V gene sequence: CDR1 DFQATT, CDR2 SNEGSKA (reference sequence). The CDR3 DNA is TGCAGTGCTAGAGATCTACAGGAAGGAGATACGCAGTATTTT. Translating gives CSARDLQEGDTQYF.

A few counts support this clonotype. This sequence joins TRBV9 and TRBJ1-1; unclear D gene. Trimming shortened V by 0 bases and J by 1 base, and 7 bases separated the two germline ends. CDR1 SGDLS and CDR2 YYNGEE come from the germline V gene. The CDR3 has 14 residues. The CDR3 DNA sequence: TGTGCCAGCAGCGTAGAGGCGCAGAACACTGAAGCTTTCTTT. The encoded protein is CASSVEAQNTEAFF.

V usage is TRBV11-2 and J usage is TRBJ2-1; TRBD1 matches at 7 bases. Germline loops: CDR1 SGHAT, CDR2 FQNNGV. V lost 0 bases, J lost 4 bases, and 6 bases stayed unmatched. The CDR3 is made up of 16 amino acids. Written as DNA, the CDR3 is TGTGCCAGCAGCTTAGACGTAGGGACAGCTTACAATGAGCAGTTCTTC. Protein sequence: CASSLDVGTAYNEQFF.

In nucleotides, the CDR3 is TGCGCCAGCAGCCACGGGACAGGGGATGTTCAGCCCCAGCATTTT. Residues: CASSHGTGDVQPQHF. The V gene is TRBV4-3, the J gene TRBJ1-5; TRBD1 aligns across 10 bases. Germline trimming cut 3 bases from V and 6 bases from J; bases unmatched to any gene: 5. CDR3 length: 15 residues. The germline gives CDR1 LGHNA, CDR2 YSLEER.

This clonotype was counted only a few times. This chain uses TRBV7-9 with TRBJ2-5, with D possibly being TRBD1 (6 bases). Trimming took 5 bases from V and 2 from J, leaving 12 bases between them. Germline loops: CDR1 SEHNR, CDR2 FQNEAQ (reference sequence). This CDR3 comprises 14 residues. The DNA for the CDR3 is TGTGCCAGCAGCGCAGGGGTACGGCAAGAGACCCAGTACTTC. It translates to CASSAGVRQETQYF.

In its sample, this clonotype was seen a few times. The CDR3, as DNA: TGTGCCAGCAGTTATCTCGGGGATGGCTACACCTTC. It encodes CASSYLGDGYTF. The gene calls are TRBV6-6 and TRBJ1-2; D remains unclear. This CDR3 is built from 12 residues. CDR1 is MNHNY and CDR2 is SVGAGI in the germline V gene (reference sequence). V was cut by 3 bases and J by 6 bases, with 8 bases left in between.

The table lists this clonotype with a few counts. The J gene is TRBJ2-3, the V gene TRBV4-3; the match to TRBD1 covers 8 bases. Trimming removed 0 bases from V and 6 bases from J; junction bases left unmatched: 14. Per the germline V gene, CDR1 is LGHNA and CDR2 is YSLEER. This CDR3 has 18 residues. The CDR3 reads CASSQDSESAGGLDTQYF. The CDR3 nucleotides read TGCGCCAGCAGCCAAGATTCCGAGTCGGCAGGGGGCCTTGATACGCAGTATTTT.

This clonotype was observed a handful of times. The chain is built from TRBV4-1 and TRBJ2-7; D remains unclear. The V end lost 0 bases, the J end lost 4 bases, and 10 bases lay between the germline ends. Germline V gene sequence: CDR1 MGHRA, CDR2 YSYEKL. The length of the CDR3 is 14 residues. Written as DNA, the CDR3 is TGCGCCAGCAGCCAAGAACCGACAACATACGAGCAGTACTTC. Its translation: CASSQEPTTYEQYF.

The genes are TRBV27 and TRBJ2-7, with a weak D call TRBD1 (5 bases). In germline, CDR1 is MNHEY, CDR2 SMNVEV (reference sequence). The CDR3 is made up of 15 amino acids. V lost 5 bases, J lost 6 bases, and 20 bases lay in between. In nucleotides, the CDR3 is TGTGCCAGCAGTCCCCAGTTTTGGGGCGTGGGCGAGCAGTACTTC. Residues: CASSPQFWGVGEQYF.